The 10 T cell receptor beta chains listed next were all sequenced from one sample in a study of T cell clonotyping in hematopoietic cell transplantation. The time point denotes: recipient sample about 28 days before transplant, after cytoreduction. Assay: immunoSEQ multiplex PCR; the TCRdb copy retains only in-frame clones and omits some. The sample carries tens of thousands of clones, 70% to 90% recorded once. Sequencing was performed on peripheral blood mononuclear cells, taken before stem cell transplant. The source is a man aged 55 to 70 with biphenotypic leukemia. Some clones in this sample may be carry-over from other donors' samples.

The chain uses TRBV28 and TRBJ1-1, with D uncertain. Germline V lookup: CDR1 MDHEN, CDR2 SYDVKM. CDR3 size: 12 residues. The V end was cut by 5 bases, the J end by 0 bases, with 4 bases between. The CDR3 loop reads CASSGMNTEAFF. DNA for the CDR3: TGTGCCAGCAGTGGAATGAACACTGAAGCTTTCTTT.

This clone was detected once. CDR3 sequence reads: CASSRKDRVFTDTQYF. As DNA, the CDR3 is TGTGCCAGCAGCAGAAAAGACAGGGTTTTCACAGATACGCAGTATTTT. The V and J genes are TRBV7-9 and TRBJ2-3, with 7 bases that match TRBD1. The CDR3 contains 16 residues. Germline trimming cut 5 bases from V and 2 bases from J; bases unmatched to any gene: 10. CDR1 and CDR2 (germline): SEHNR, FQNEAQ (reference sequence).

This chain connects TRBV6-1 to TRBJ2-7; no clear D gene. Trimming removed 8 bases from V and 1 base from J, with 9 bases in between. This CDR3 contains 12 residues. The germline V gene has CDR1 MNHNS and CDR2 SASEGT. The CDR3: CASGLGSYEQYF. CDR3 DNA: TGTGCCAGCGGGCTAGGGTCCTACGAGCAGTACTTC.

V and J are TRBV9 and TRBJ2-2; 7 nucleotides agree with TRBD1. The germline CDR1 and CDR2 sequences are SGDLS and YYNGEE. This CDR3 comprises 16 residues. After removal of 3 bases from V and 0 bases from J, the junction contained 5 bases not matched to a gene. The CDR3 loop reads CASSGGQNANTGELFF. Here the CDR3 DNA reads TGTGCCAGCAGCGGGGGACAGAACGCGAACACCGGGGAGCTGTTTTTT. The full variable domain, completed using reference TRBV9 and TRBJ2-2, is DSGVTQTPKHLITATGQRVTLRCSPRSGDLSVYWYQQSLDQGLQFLIQYYNGEERAKGNILERFSAQQFPDLHSELNLSSLELGDSALYFCASSGGQNANTGELFFGEGSRLTVL.

In this sample, this clone turned up a few times. The V gene is TRBV29-1, the J gene TRBJ2-7; the D gene is possibly TRBD1 (6 bases). The CDR3 runs to 16 residues. Germline assignment: CDR1 SQVTM and CDR2 ANQGSEA. V was pared by 1 base and J by 2 bases, with 18 bases between. The CDR3 protein is CSVEVIRDTQTYEQYF. CDR3 sequence (DNA): TGCAGCGTTGAAGTAATAAGGGACACGCAGACCTACGAGCAGTACTTC.

In DNA form, the CDR3 reads TGTGCCAGCAGTTTGACACTTAACACTGAAGCTTTCTTT. Translation gives CASSLTLNTEAFF. The chain couples TRBV6-1 to TRBJ1-1; D remains unclear. Germline V CDR1 and CDR2: MNHNS, SASEGT. This CDR3 comprises 13 residues. Trimming shortened V by 5 bases and J by 2 bases, and 9 bases separated the two germline ends.

The rearrangement joins TRBV6-5 to TRBJ2-5; no firm D call. Germline CDR1 MNHEY, CDR2 SVGAGI. Deletions cut 6 bases from V and 0 bases from J, with 2 bases between. The CDR3 has 11 residues. In DNA form, the CDR3 reads TGTGCCAGCAGCCACCAAGAGACCCAGTACTTC. Its translation: CASSHQETQYF.

The sample holds one count of this clone. V gene TRBV11-2 combines with J gene TRBJ2-3; TRBD1 or TRBD2 may be the D gene (6 bases each). Germline V gene lookup returns CDR1 SGHAT and CDR2 FQNNGV. The CDR3 covers 16 residues. Deletions cut 7 bases from V and 3 bases from J, with 20 bases between. This CDR3 reads CASTPGGPRETDTQYF. The CDR3 nucleotides read TGTGCCAGCACCCCCGGGGGCCCTAGGGAGACAGATACGCAGTATTTT.

J is TRBJ1-1 and V is TRBV28; TRBD1 matches 9 bases. J lost 1 base, V lost 10 bases, and 4 bases had no gene match. The CDR3 runs to 13 residues. Germline V gene data show CDR1 as MDHEN and CDR2 as SYDVKM. The CDR3, as DNA: TGTGCCACCGGACAGGGGACGAACACTGAAGCTTTCTTT. Protein product: CATGQGTNTEAFF. Supplemented by reference TRBV28 and TRBJ1-1, the full variable domain reads DVKVTQSSRYLVKRTGEKVFLECVQDMDHENMFWYRQDPGLGLRLIYFSYDVKMKEKGDIPEGYSVSREKKERFSLILESASTNQTSMYLCATGQGTNTEAFFGQGTRLTVV.

This clone was counted once. V is TRBV28 and J is TRBJ1-3; TRBD1 might be the D (5 bases). Between the trimmed V and J ends, which lost 3 bases and 1 base, there was a span of 10 bases. Germline V gives CDR1 MDHEN, CDR2 SYDVKM. CDR3 length equals 15 residues. In DNA form, the CDR3 reads TGTGCCAGCAGTTTCAGGGTTCGGTCTGGAAACACCATATATTTT. Translated: CASSFRVRSGNTIYF.